Reported below is one T cell receptor (beta chain). Its antigen is currently unknown. Between the trimmed V and J ends, which lost 7 bases and 1 base, there was a span of 10 bases. The V gene's germline CDR1 is MDHEN and CDR2 SYDVKM. This CDR3 contains 14 residues. Assay: immunoSEQ multiplex PCR; the TCRdb copy retains only in-frame clones and omits some. The profile shows roughly 87,000 clones, about 90% of them singletons. This record comes from a study of OX40 agonist ivuxolimab in advanced cancers. Whole-study context: All patients had ivuxolimab intravenously every 2 weeks at 0.01 to 10 mg/kg. Notes on the study in general: Expanded peripheral T cell antigen specificity was not determined.

Systemic immunosuppression or autoimmune disease history was grounds to exclude patients. Here the sequenced sample was CD4+ or CD8+ T cells sorted from blood, taken in a trial of the OX40 agonist ivuxolimab. The V and J genes are TRBV28 and TRBJ2-2; no clear D. The clonotype originates from an adult with an advanced solid tumor such as melanoma, head and neck, liver or kidney cancer. The CDR3 region has the DNA TGTGCCAGCAATGGACCCTGGAACACCGGGGAGCTGTTTTTT. Encoded protein: CASNGPWNTGELFF.